This passage covers 23 T cell receptor beta chains from one sample sequenced in a study of blood T cell repertoires in COVID-19. Some clones are missing from TCRdb's copy, which holds only in-frame ones; the method was immunoSEQ multiplex PCR. In the table there are under 85,000 clones, around four fifths of which are singletons. The sequenced sample consisted of peripheral blood. These receptors were taken from a man aged 80 or over with active or convalescent COVID-19.

The chain combines TRBV28 with TRBJ1-2, with TRBD1 matching 7 bases. V was clipped by 4 bases and J by 7 bases; unmatched bases: 9. Germline loops: CDR1 MDHEN, CDR2 SYDVKM. This CDR3 has 14 amino acids. The CDR3, as DNA: TGTGCCAGCAGTTCGATGACAGGGTTTCTTGGCTACACCTTC. It is translated as CASSSMTGFLGYTF.

This chain connects TRBV7-8 to TRBJ1-2, with TRBD1 matching over 7 bases. The V gene's germline CDR1 is SGHVS and CDR2 FQNEAQ. The CDR3 extends over 14 amino acids. J was trimmed by 4 bases and V by 2 bases; bases with no gene match: 4. DNA for the CDR3: TGTGCCAGCAGCTTATCACAGGGGCCCTATGGCTACACCTTC. The encoded protein is CASSLSQGPYGYTF.

This clone was observed a single time. J is TRBJ2-2 and V is TRBV11-3; 10 positions agree with TRBD1. The germline gives CDR1 SGHNT, CDR2 YENEEA. The ends lost 6 bases at V and 4 bases at J; junction bases unmatched: 8. The CDR3 covers 16 residues. CDR3 DNA sequence: TGTGCCAGCAGTCTTCCGGGACAGGGGACCACCGGGGAGCTGTTTTTT. Translation: CASSLPGQGTTGELFF. Looking up the rest from reference TRBV11-3 and TRBJ2-2 gives the full variable domain: EAGVVQSPRYKIIEKKQPVAFWCNPISGHNTLYWYLQNLGQGPELLIRYENEEAVDDSQLPKDRFSAERLKGVDSTLKIQPAELGDSAVYLCASSLPGQGTTGELFFGEGSRLTVL.

This clone came up once. The J gene is TRBJ2-7, the V gene TRBV13; 12 nucleotides align to TRBD2. Germline values: CDR1 PRHDT, CDR2 FYEKMQ (reference sequence). Trimming at V came to 2 bases and at J to 2 bases, leaving 10 bases not matched to a gene. The CDR3 is made up of 18 amino acids. CDR3 in DNA: TGTGCCAGCAGCTTATCTCCCCCCCGACTAGCGGGGGCCTACGAGCAGTACTTC. It is translated as CASSLSPPRLAGAYEQYF.

This chain uses TRBV10-1 with TRBJ1-1, with D perhaps matching TRBD1 (6 bases). Germline lookup yields CDR1 WNHNN and CDR2 SYGVQD (reference sequence). The V end lost 0 bases, the J end lost 1 base, and 9 bases lay between the germline ends. The CDR3 runs 15 residues. CDR3 sequence (DNA): TGCGCCAGCAGTGAGTCGATAGGGGGGAACACTGAAGCTTTCTTT. It specifies CASSESIGGNTEAFF.

The V gene is TRBV7-8, the J gene TRBJ2-2; a possible D gene is TRBD1 (6 bases). In germline, CDR1 is SGHVS, CDR2 FQNEAQ. This CDR3 contains 14 residues. Trimming shortened V by 1 base and J by 9 bases, and 12 bases separated the two germline ends. CDR3 amino acids: CASSLEQGFRELFF. The DNA for the CDR3 is TGTGCCAGCAGCTTAGAGCAGGGGTTTAGGGAGCTGTTTTTT.

This sequence joins TRBV28 and TRBJ1-2, with a possible D match to TRBD1 (6 bases). The CDR3 loop spans 12 amino acids. Germline values: CDR1 MDHEN, CDR2 SYDVKM. With 7 bases removed from V and 10 bases from J, the gap between germline ends came to 16 bases. CDR3 sequence reads: CASTPGHQNYTF. As DNA, the CDR3 is TGTGCCAGCACCCCGGGACATCAGAACTACACCTTC.

V is TRBV7-8 and J is TRBJ1-3; unclear D gene. In germline, CDR1 is SGHVS, CDR2 FQNEAQ. V was shortened by 3 bases and J by 0 bases, with 9 bases between the two germline ends. The CDR3 is made up of 15 amino acids. The CDR3 loop reads CASSFVGSSGNTIYF. The CDR3 nucleotides are TGTGCCAGCAGCTTTGTCGGTAGCTCTGGAAACACCATATATTTT. The full variable domain, completed using reference TRBV7-8 and TRBJ1-3, is GAGVSQSPRYKVAKRGQDVALRCDPISGHVSLFWYQQALGQGPEFLTYFQNEAQLDKSGLPSDRFFAERPEGSVSTLKIQRTQQEDSAVYLCASSFVGSSGNTIYFGEGSWLTVV.

V gene TRBV29-1 combines with J gene TRBJ1-1; possibly TRBD1 for D (6 bases). Germline CDR1 reads SQVTM; CDR2 reads ANQGSEA. The CDR3 length is 14 residues. Trimming removed 3 bases from V and 3 bases from J, with 14 bases in between. The CDR3 nucleotides read TGCAGCGTTGACAATTTCCCAGGGGACACTGAAGCTTTCTTT. Translated: CSVDNFPGDTEAFF.

The chain couples TRBV7-2 to TRBJ1-5, with D uncertain. Germline assignment: CDR1 SGHTA and CDR2 FQGNSA. V was trimmed by 2 bases and J by 4 bases, leaving 9 bases between them. The CDR3 totals 14 residues. The CDR3 loop is CASSLRTGNQPQHF. As DNA, the CDR3 is TGTGCCAGCAGCTTAAGGACGGGGAATCAGCCCCAGCATTTT.

The chain couples TRBV7-6 to TRBJ2-1; TRBD2 agrees at 12 bases. Unmatched junction bases numbered 6, after V lost 0 bases and J lost 6 bases. CDR1 is SGHVS and CDR2 is FNYEAQ in the germline V gene. The CDR3 covers 17 residues. This chain's CDR3 is CASSLATGTSGPNEQFF. CDR3 nucleotide sequence: TGTGCCAGCAGCTTAGCGACCGGGACTAGCGGGCCCAATGAGCAGTTCTTC.

The gene calls are TRBV5-1 and TRBJ2-2; D is perhaps TRBD2 (6 bases). In germline, CDR1 is SGHRS, CDR2 YFSETQ. Trimming pared 4 bases from V and 2 bases from J, leaving 9 bases between. This CDR3 has 14 amino acids. The CDR3 nucleotides are TGCGCCAGCAGCAAGGCGGGAAACACCGGGGAGCTGTTTTTT. This gives the protein CASSKAGNTGELFF.

The chain joins TRBV18 to TRBJ2-7; D is perhaps TRBD2 (5 bases). V shed 3 bases and J shed 6 bases, with 15 bases lying between them. CDR3 length equals 14 residues. In germline, CDR1 is KGHSH, CDR2 LQKENI. CDR3 loop: CASSPVRGGGEQYF. For the CDR3, the DNA is TGTGCCAGCTCACCCGTCCGGGGTGGAGGCGAGCAGTACTTC.

About this clone: In the same sample, other DNA sequences code for this CDR3. The gene calls are TRBV4-3 and TRBJ1-2; D might be TRBD1 (5 bases). The CDR3 totals 13 residues. With 3 bases removed from V and 4 bases from J, the gap between germline ends came to 9 bases. The V gene's germline CDR1 is LGHNA and CDR2 YSLEER. The CDR3 here is CASSQRGGYGYTF. The CDR3, as DNA: TGCGCCAGCAGCCAGCGGGGCGGCTATGGCTACACCTTC.

The rearrangement uses TRBV9 and TRBJ1-3, with D possibly matching TRBD1 (6 bases). The CDR3 spans 14 residues. Germline V gives CDR1 SGDLS, CDR2 YYNGEE. V was cut by 2 bases and J by 8 bases, with 14 bases left in between. The CDR3 DNA reads as TGTGCCAGCAGCGTCCTTAATCCAGGGGACACCATATATTTT. Residues: CASSVLNPGDTIYF.

The chain combines TRBV18 with TRBJ2-7; TRBD1 agrees at 11 bases. Looked up from germline, CDR1 is KGHSH and CDR2 is LQKENI. The length of the CDR3 is 16 residues. The ends lost 0 bases at V and 7 bases at J; junction bases unmatched: 8. The CDR3 DNA reads as TGTGCCAGCTCACCACCGAGGACAGGGGGCGTTTGGGAGCAGTACTTC. It translates to CASSPPRTGGVWEQYF.

The chain couples TRBV10-3 to TRBJ1-4; D is unresolved. Germline V gives CDR1 ENHRY, CDR2 SYGVKD. Trimming left V 2 bases short and J 3 bases short, with 7 bases between. There are 14 residues in the CDR3. CDR3 residues: CAISEGSANEKLFF. The CDR3 DNA follows: TGTGCCATCAGTGAGGGTAGTGCTAATGAAAAACTGTTTTTT.

Details on this clone: The CDR3 carries no conserved terminal phenylalanine or tryptophan, so it likely arises from a read error. The DNA is omitted, as the CDR3 cannot be located on it reliably, and the CDR3 follows TCRdb's listing. The chain recombines TRBV2 with TRBJ2-7; TRBD1, the table's D call, lacks a check against the DNA. The germline V gene has CDR1 SNHLY and CDR2 FYNNEI. The CDR3 is 8 amino acids in total, end residues counted. The chain's CDR3 is CASRDSVI.

The V call is TRBV28, the J call TRBJ2-5; 11 bases line up with TRBD2. Unmatched junction bases numbered 0, after V lost 0 bases and J lost 0 bases. CDR3 length: 16 amino acids. The germline gives CDR1 MDHEN, CDR2 SYDVKM. CDR3 sequence: CASSLWTSGNQETQYF. Written as DNA, the CDR3 is TGTGCCAGCAGTTTATGGACTAGCGGGAACCAAGAGACCCAGTACTTC.

This clone was seen just once. The gene calls are TRBV3-1 (or the pseudogene TRBV3-2) and TRBJ2-1; the D is unclear. Germline CDR1 reads LGHDT; CDR2 reads YNNKEL (reference sequence). The V end was cut by 0 bases, the J end by 7 bases, with 7 bases between. This CDR3 contains 13 residues. CDR3 sequence: CASSQDWRNEQFF. DNA for the CDR3: TGTGCCAGCAGCCAAGATTGGCGGAATGAGCAGTTCTTC.

This clone occurred once. V usage is TRBV28 and J usage is TRBJ1-1, with 10 positions matching TRBD1. Germline loops: CDR1 MDHEN, CDR2 SYDVKM. V gave up 7 bases and J gave up 4 bases; unmatched junction bases: 9. There are 15 residues in the CDR3. Here the CDR3 DNA reads TGTGCCAGCAACACCTTGGGACAGGGGTTCACTGAAGCTTTCTTT. Translation gives CASNTLGQGFTEAFF.

This chain uses TRBV30 with TRBJ1-5; D remains ambiguous. The CDR3 loop spans 13 amino acids. The germline V gene encodes CDR1 GTSNPN and CDR2 SVGIG (reference sequence). Trimming took 0 bases from V and 4 from J, leaving 7 bases between them. The CDR3 protein is CAWSVYYNQPQHF. Written as DNA, the CDR3 is TGTGCCTGGAGTGTATACTATAATCAGCCCCAGCATTTT.

J is TRBJ2-5 and V is TRBV3-1 (or the pseudogene TRBV3-2), with D perhaps TRBD2 (5 bases). Germline V gene lookup returns CDR1 LGHDT and CDR2 YNNKEL (reference sequence). This CDR3 is 13 amino acids long. V was cut by 8 bases and J by 5 bases, with 15 bases left in between. CDR3: CASGPPGEETQYF. The CDR3 DNA reads as TGTGCCAGCGGGCCCCCCGGGGAGGAGACCCAGTACTTC.